This is a list of T cell receptor beta chains from one sample in a study of cytomegalovirus exposure and HLA in healthy donors. The table came from immunoSEQ multiplex PCR; TCRdb's copy has only in-frame clones and leaves some out. The table lists about 150,000 clones, over 70% of them singletons. Source material: PBMCs. These receptors came from a man aged 25-45 years in good health and CMV-seronegative. Both conserved end residues are part of each CDR3. Each record gives: clone size, V gene, J gene, D gene, CDR3 protein, CDR3 DNA. A D gene is named only where the DNA matches it firmly. Clone size is not always given. Where it is, it says once, few, many or a class for expanded clones.

few	TRBV7-9	TRBJ2-1	TRBD2	CASSFSPGTSPYNEQFF	TGTGCCAGCAGCTTTTCCCCCGGGACTAGTCCCTACAATGAGCAGTTCTTC
NA	TRBV30	TRBJ1-2	NA	CACPRPGGNYGYTF	TGTGCCTGCCCCCGCCCGGGAGGTAACTATGGCTACACCTTC
NA	TRBV25-1	TRBJ2-2	TRBD1	CATLTLRQGRYTGELFF	TGTGCCACTCTTACGCTCCGACAGGGTAGGTACACCGGGGAGCTGTTTTTT
NA	TRBV28	TRBJ2-7	NA	CASSLRGREQYF	TGTGCCAGCAGTTTACGTGGGCGCGAGCAGTACTTC
NA	TRBV5-1	TRBJ2-1	TRBD2	CASSLGGLARYNEQFF	TGCGCCAGCAGCTTGGGAGGACTAGCGCGTTACAATGAGCAGTTCTTC
NA	TRBV5-1	TRBJ2-7	TRBD2	CASSSGTRRAYEQYF	TGCGCCAGCAGCTCCGGGACTAGACGGGCCTACGAGCAGTACTTC
NA	TRBV7-2	TRBJ2-7	NA	CASSLENGPSYEQYF	TGTGCCAGCAGCTTAGAAAACGGTCCGAGCTACGAGCAGTACTTC
few	TRBV10-3	TRBJ1-5	NA	CAISGVNGGRGQPQHF	TGTGCCATCAGTGGAGTCAACGGAGGGCGCGGTCAGCCCCAGCATTTT
NA	TRBV7-9	TRBJ2-1	NA	CASTPGAGRSYNEQFF	TGTGCCAGCACCCCTGGGGCAGGCCGCTCCTACAATGAGCAGTTCTTC
NA	TRBV5-1	TRBJ2-1	TRBD2	CASSFGTSGLGNEQFF	TGCGCCAGCAGCTTCGGGACTAGCGGATTGGGGAATGAGCAGTTCTTC
NA	TRBV28	TRBJ1-1	NA	CASSLQGRGEAFF	TGTGCCAGCAGCCTACAGGGTAGGGGTGAAGCTTTCTTT
NA	TRBV2	TRBJ2-5	NA	CASRVRGIETQYF	TGTGCCAGCAGAGTAAGAGGGATTGAGACCCAGTACTTC
once	TRBV6-1	TRBJ2-1	TRBD1	CASKNGDRYGREQFF	TGTGCCAGTAAGAACGGGGACAGGTACGGAAGGGAGCAGTTCTTC
NA	TRBV5-6	TRBJ2-7	NA	CASSSEERRYYEQYF	TGTGCCAGCAGCTCCGAGGAGCGGAGATACTACGAGCAGTACTTC
NA	TRBV11-3	TRBJ2-1	NA	CASSPPVGNEQFF	TGTGCCAGCAGCCCACCGGTTGGCAATGAGCAGTTCTTC
once	TRBV6-5	TRBJ1-1	NA	CASSGRDMINTEAFF	TGTGCCAGCAGTGGGAGGGACATGATTAACACTGAAGCTTTCTTT
NA	TRBV6-5	TRBJ2-2	NA	CASSSLSGGGAGELFF	TGTGCCAGCAGTTCCTTGAGTGGGGGAGGAGCCGGGGAGCTGTTTTTT
NA	TRBV29-1	TRBJ2-7	NA	CSVGLTAYEQYF	TGCAGCGTTGGGTTGACAGCTTACGAGCAGTACTTC
NA	TRBV6-1	TRBJ2-5	TRBD1	CASSEGPGQGSKTQYF	TGTGCCAGCAGTGAAGGACCGGGACAGGGATCCAAGACCCAGTACTTC
few	TRBV5-8	TRBJ2-7	NA	CASSLEPSSYEQYF	TGTGCCAGCAGCTTGGAGCCGAGCTCCTACGAGCAGTACTTC
NA	TRBV6-1	TRBJ2-7	TRBD2	CASSLGLEFHEQYF	TGTGCCAGCAGTTTGGGACTAGAATTCCACGAGCAGTACTTC
few	TRBV4-1	TRBJ2-7	NA	CASSQGQDYEQYF	TGCGCCAGCAGCCAAGGACAAGACTACGAGCAGTACTTC
NA	TRBV30	TRBJ2-6	NA	CAWQRLGTTGANVLTF	TGTGCCTGGCAGCGTCTAGGGACAACTGGGGCCAACGTCCTGACTTTC
NA	TRBV19	TRBJ1-1	TRBD1	CASSRAGGWNTEAFF	TGTGCCAGTAGTAGGGCAGGGGGCTGGAACACTGAAGCTTTCTTT
NA	TRBV5-5	TRBJ2-2	NA	CASSRSSLNTGELFF	TGTGCCAGCAGCCGGAGTAGCCTGAACACCGGGGAGCTGTTTTTT
NA	TRBV27	TRBJ2-7	NA	CASSPGGTYEQYF	TGTGCCAGCAGTCCTGGAGGAACCTACGAGCAGTACTTC
NA	TRBV9	TRBJ2-1	NA	CASSVDLISGEQFF	TGTGCCAGCAGCGTAGATCTCATTAGCGGAGAGCAGTTCTTC
NA	TRBV30	TRBJ2-7	TRBD2	CAWSTSGRRGEQYF	TGTGCCTGGAGTACTAGCGGGAGGAGGGGCGAGCAGTACTTC
NA	TRBV28	TRBJ2-4	NA	CASVDTTKNIQYF	TGTGCCAGCGTGGACACTACCAAAAACATTCAGTACTTC
few	TRBV28	TRBJ1-2	TRBD1	CASNRQGVIFGYTF	TGTGCCAGCAATAGACAGGGGGTAATTTTTGGCTACACCTTC
NA	TRBV5-1	TRBJ2-3	NA	CASSFWGLGSKDTQYF	TGCGCCAGCAGCTTCTGGGGCCTTGGTAGTAAAGATACGCAGTATTTT
NA	TRBV28	TRBJ2-1	TRBD1	CASSPVPRDRPYNEQFF	TGTGCCAGCAGTCCGGTCCCCCGGGACAGGCCCTACAATGAGCAGTTCTTC
NA	TRBV10-3	TRBJ1-2	NA	CAITGQLNNYGYTF	TGTGCCATCACTGGACAGTTGAATAACTATGGCTACACCTTC
NA	TRBV15	TRBJ2-7	TRBD2	CATSFTRASGREQYF	TGTGCCACCAGCTTCACTAGGGCTAGCGGGAGGGAGCAGTACTTC
few	TRBV5-1	TRBJ2-2	NA	CASSLAEAGELFF	TGCGCCAGCAGCTTGGCAGAGGCCGGGGAGCTGTTTTTT
once	TRBV23-1	TRBJ2-7	TRBD2	CASSQSGIGLAGGMTYEQYF	TGCGCCAGCAGTCAATCAGGGATCGGCCTAGCGGGAGGGATGACCTACGAGCAGTACTTC
NA	TRBV7-2	TRBJ1-3	NA	CASSSSQGFGNTIYF	TGTGCCAGCAGCTCCTCCCAGGGGTTTGGAAACACCATATATTTT
NA	TRBV11-1	TRBJ2-7	TRBD1	CASSLGPGQPYEQYF	TGTGCCAGCAGCTTAGGCCCGGGACAGCCCTACGAGCAGTACTTC
NA	TRBV28	TRBJ2-7	NA	CASSPGGNYEQYF	TGTGCCAGCAGCCCTGGAGGGAACTACGAGCAGTACTTC
NA	TRBV7-9	TRBJ2-1	NA	CASSKPALRDKFF	TGTGCCAGCAGCAAACCCGCCCTGCGGGATAAGTTCTTC
NA	TRBV13	TRBJ2-1	TRBD1	CASSGGTGLYNEQFF	TGTGCCAGCAGCGGCGGGACAGGGCTGTACAATGAGCAGTTCTTC
NA	TRBV7-6	TRBJ2-5	TRBD2	CASSLELAEETQYF	TGTGCCAGCAGCTTAGAACTAGCGGAAGAGACCCAGTACTTC